The rows below give T cell receptor beta chains drawn from one sample of a study of metastatic and nonmetastatic thyroid tumors. TCRdb re-analyzed the PCR reads through MiXCR. The table lists approximately 35,000 clones, 15% of them singletons, with about 19% in the top ten. The specimen sequenced was blood. The source of these receptors is a male donor with papillary thyroid cancer or a benign thyroid nodule (not recorded which). Some clones in this sample may be carry-over from other donors' samples. The CDR3 runs from the conserved cysteine through the conserved F or W. The D gene is left open where the match is weak. Clone size is not always given. Where it is, it says once, few, many or a class for expanded clones.

clone_size,v_call,d_call,j_call,cdr3_nt,cdr3_aa
NA,TRBV11-2,NA,TRBJ1-2,TGTGTCAGCAGCTTGCAGTGTGCAAATGGCTACACCTTC,CVSSLQCANGYTF
NA,TRBV6-1,NA,TRBJ1-2,TGTGCCAGCAAACCGGTACAGGGTTACTATGGCTACACCTTC,CASKPVQGYYGYTF
many,TRBV10-3,TRBD2,TRBJ2-1,TGTGCCATCCAGAGCGGGGGCAGCACCTACAATGAGCAGTTCTTC,CAIQSGGSTYNEQFF
NA,TRBV6-1,NA,TRBJ1-5,TGTGCCAACAGTGCGGTGGGGGGGCACCAGCCCCAGCATTTT,CANSAVGGHQPQHF
many,TRBV19,NA,TRBJ2-2,TGTGCCAGTAGTATTTTGGGCACCGGGGAGCTGTTTTTT,CASSILGTGELFF
many,TRBV6-1,NA,TRBJ2-1,TGTGCCAGCAGTTCGTCTTTTGGAGATGAGCAGTTCTTC,CASSSSFGDEQFF
many,TRBV18,TRBD2,TRBJ2-7,TGTGCCAGCTCACCAATGCTGCGGGAGACCGCGGAGCAGTACTTC,CASSPMLRETAEQYF
NA,TRBV7-2,NA,TRBJ1-2,TGTGCCAGCAGCTTAGAAAGGCAGGTCTATGGCTACACCTTC,CASSLERQVYGYTF
few,TRBV6-5,TRBD1,TRBJ1-3,TGTGCCAGCCTTCGGACAGGTACAAAAGGCTGGGCTGGAAACACCATATATTTT,CASLRTGTKGWAGNTIYF
few,TRBV12-3/TRBV12-4,NA,TRBJ2-3,TGTGTCAGCAGTACGAGTACCCAAACAGATACGCATTATTTT,CVSSTSTQTDTHYF
many,TRBV10-3,TRBD2,TRBJ2-1,TGTGCCATCAGTGAGTCGAAGTATTCACTAGCGGGCAACAATGAGCAGTTCTTC,CAISESKYSLAGNNEQFF
few,TRBV12-3/TRBV12-4,NA,TRBJ2-5,TGTGCCAGCTGGAATAGCGGGTCAGGGGCAGAGTCCCAGTACTTC,CASWNSGSGAESQYF
many,TRBV6-2/TRBV6-3,NA,TRBJ2-3,TGTGCCAGCGGACAAACTGCCGGGATGGGGGTAGATACGCAGTATTTT,CASGQTAGMGVDTQYF
many,TRBV11-2,NA,TRBJ2-5,TGTGCCAGCAGCTTAGGGAACGGGGAGACCCAGTACTTC,CASSLGNGETQYF
many,TRBV18,TRBD2,TRBJ2-5,TGTGCCAGCTCACCACAACTAGCGGGAGGAGGTGGAGAGACCCAGTACTTC,CASSPQLAGGGGETQYF
many,TRBV7-3,TRBD2,TRBJ2-5,TGTGCCAGCAGCTTCGGCGGGAGGGCCTTAGAGACCCAGTACTTC,CASSFGGRALETQYF
NA,TRBV6-2/TRBV6-3,TRBD2,TRBJ2-7,TGTGCCAGCAGTTACTTAGGGATGGCTAGCGGATACGAGCAGTACTTC,CASSYLGMASGYEQYF
many,TRBV20-1,TRBD1,TRBJ2-7,TGCAGTGCTATCTCGCACCGGGACAGACTCTACGAGCAGTACTTC,CSAISHRDRLYEQYF
NA,TRBV7-3,TRBD2,TRBJ2-1,TGTGCCAGCAGCTTGGGACTAGCGGTAGCGAATGAGCAGTTCTTC,CASSLGLAVANEQFF
many,TRBV27,NA,TRBJ2-6,TGTGCCAGCAGTCGCGCCTTGGGGGCCAACGTCCTGACTTTC,CASSRALGANVLTF
medium-sized,TRBV27,TRBD1,TRBJ1-6,TGTGCCAGCGGATTGTTACAGGGGGCCGGGTCACCCCTCCACTTT,CASGLLQGAGSPLHF
many,TRBV5-1,TRBD2,TRBJ2-1,TGCGCCAGCAGCGGAGCGGGAGTAGGGAGTGAGCAGTTCTTC,CASSGAGVGSEQFF
many,TRBV24-1,NA,TRBJ2-1,TGTGCCACCAGTAACTTGAACTGGGAGCAGTTCTTC,CATSNLNWEQFF
NA,TRBV6-1,TRBD2,TRBJ2-1,TGTGCCAGCAGGGGCTTAGGGACTAGCGGGAGGAGTGAGCAGTTCTTC,CASRGLGTSGRSEQFF
many,TRBV7-3,NA,TRBJ2-1,TGTGCCAGCGGGACTGGCAAGGAGAATGAGCAGTTCTTC,CASGTGKENEQFF
many,TRBV15,NA,TRBJ2-7,TGTGCCACCAGCAGAGACACCGGGACTCGGAACGAGCAGTACTTC,CATSRDTGTRNEQYF
NA,TRBV28,TRBD1,TRBJ2-3,TGTGCCAGCAGGGAGACAGGGGATTTACAGATCACGCTGTATTTT,CASRETGDLQITLYF
NA,TRBV30,TRBD1,TRBJ2-7,TGTGCCTGGAGGGGGACAGGGGCGATAGAGCAGTACTTC,CAWRGTGAIEQYF
many,TRBV18,TRBD2,TRBJ2-3,TGTGCCAGCTCAGGTGGTAGCGGGTCTCCGGGGGATACGCAGTATTTT,CASSGGSGSPGDTQYF
many,TRBV7-2,NA,TRBJ2-1,TGTGCCAGCAGCTTAGGCGGTCCCAGTGAGCAGTTCTTC,CASSLGGPSEQFF
many,TRBV7-2,TRBD2,TRBJ2-1,TGTGCCAGCAGCTTAGGAGATAGGACTAGCGGGAGGCCCTCCTACAATGAGCAGTTCTTC,CASSLGDRTSGRPSYNEQFF
few,TRBV24-1,TRBD2,TRBJ2-5,TGTGCCACCAGTGACACCGGACTAGAGGGAAAACAGACCCAGTACTTC,CATSDTGLEGKQTQYF
many,TRBV11-2,NA,TRBJ2-3,TGTGCCAGCACCAACGGATGGAGCACAGATACGCAGTATTTT,CASTNGWSTDTQYF
many,TRBV12-3/TRBV12-4,NA,TRBJ2-7,TGTGCCAGCAGTTTTGGGTCCTACGAGCAGTACTTC,CASSFGSYEQYF
medium-sized,TRBV15,NA,TRBJ1-5,TGTGCCACCAGCAGAGATGGAGGGCTCAATCAGCCCCAGCATTTT,CATSRDGGLNQPQHF
many,TRBV6-1,NA,TRBJ2-5,TGTGCCAGCAGTGAGATCCCCGGTCCAAGCGAGACCCAGTACTTC,CASSEIPGPSETQYF
many,TRBV12-3/TRBV12-4,TRBD1,TRBJ1-1,TGTGCCAGCAGGAGGACAGGGTACACTGAAGCTTTCTTT,CASRRTGYTEAFF
many,TRBV7-2,TRBD2,TRBJ2-5,TGTGCCAGCAGCTTTCATAAAATACTAGCGGGAGGCTACCAAGAGACCCAGTACTTC,CASSFHKILAGGYQETQYF
many,TRBV19,TRBD1,TRBJ1-4,TGTGCCAGTAGTAGACAGGGAGTCGCGACTAATGAAAAACTGTTTTTT,CASSRQGVATNEKLFF
medium-sized,TRBV6-1,NA,TRBJ1-3,TGTGCCAGCATTGGATTTAGCTCTGGAAACACCATATATTTT,CASIGFSSGNTIYF
many,TRBV12-5,NA,TRBJ1-1,TGTGCTAGTGGCATGGGGGGGGGGACTGAAGCTTTCTTT,CASGMGGGTEAFF
many,TRBV28,NA,TRBJ1-2,TGTGCCAGCAGTCCATCACCCGACAGTGGCTATGGCTACACCTTC,CASSPSPDSGYGYTF
medium-sized,TRBV6-2/TRBV6-3,NA,TRBJ2-7,TGTGCCAGCAGTTACGGGGGCAGGCCCTACGAGCAGTACTTC,CASSYGGRPYEQYF
many,TRBV7-6,NA,TRBJ2-3,TGTGCCAGCAGCGGGACACCCCGGGGAGAAACGCAGTATTTT,CASSGTPRGETQYF
many,TRBV5-1,TRBD1,TRBJ1-5,TGCGCCAGCAGAGAGACAGGGCAAGGGCCCCAGCATTTT,CASRETGQGPQHF
many,TRBV7-3,TRBD1,TRBJ1-1,TGTGCCAGCAGTATAAGGGCGGCAGGGGGCTTGGGGAACACTGAAGCTTTCTTT,CASSIRAAGGLGNTEAFF
many,TRBV5-5,NA,TRBJ2-3,TGTGCCAGCAGCCCCGGGGCTGGGGCGGATACGCAGTATTTT,CASSPGAGADTQYF
NA,TRBV12-3/TRBV12-4,TRBD1,TRBJ1-2,TGTGCCAGCAGTTTTACCACGACAGGGAACTATGGCTACACCTTC,CASSFTTTGNYGYTF
many,TRBV5-1,TRBD2,TRBJ2-2,TGCGCCAGCAGCTATGGGACTAGCGGGAACACCGGGGAGCTGTTTTTT,CASSYGTSGNTGELFF
many,TRBV24-1,TRBD1,TRBJ1-2,TGTGCCACCAGTGCCGGGACAGTGAGTGGCTACACCTTC,CATSAGTVSGYTF
many,TRBV12-3/TRBV12-4,NA,TRBJ1-2,TGTGCCAGCAGTTTGGGCAGGGAAGGTTACGGCTACACCTTC,CASSLGREGYGYTF
many,TRBV18,TRBD1,TRBJ2-7,TGTGCCGGGGGAACCGGGACAGGGCACAACGAGCAGTACTTC,CAGGTGTGHNEQYF
many,TRBV7-2,NA,TRBJ2-5,TGTGCCAGCAGCTTGCAGGAGACCCAGTACTTC,CASSLQETQYF
NA,TRBV3-1,NA,TRBJ2-7,TGTGCCAGCAGCCCCCCCGTCGGGTCGACCTACGAGCAGTACTTC,CASSPPVGSTYEQYF
many,TRBV14,NA,TRBJ2-3,TGTGCCAGCAGCCCCCTGTTAGCCACAGATACGCAGTATTTT,CASSPLLATDTQYF
many,TRBV27,NA,TRBJ2-7,TGTGCCAGCACCTCTCACACCGGCGCCTACGAGCAGTACTTC,CASTSHTGAYEQYF
many,TRBV19,NA,TRBJ1-5,TGTGCCAGTAGTAAGAACAGGTATTATAGCAATCAGCCCCAGCATTTT,CASSKNRYYSNQPQHF
many,TRBV4-3,NA,TRBJ1-2,TGCGCCAGCAGCCAAGAACAGGGTATTGCCGGCTACACCTTC,CASSQEQGIAGYTF
many,TRBV18,NA,TRBJ2-5,TGTGCCAGCTCACCTATGGCCCGGGGCGAGACCCAGTACTTC,CASSPMARGETQYF
few,TRBV12-3/TRBV12-4,TRBD2,TRBJ2-1,TGTGCTAGCACCTGTGGGCCTAGCGGGAGGGCCCCTGAGCAGTTCTTC,CASTCGPSGRAPEQFF